A selection of T cell receptor beta chains follows, all from one sample in a study of T cell repertoires in cytomegalovirus infection. For these receptors, no antigen is known. TCRdb re-called the reads with MiXCR, one entry per CDR3 protein. The sample has about 63,000 distinct CDR3 sequences, around 20% seen once; the top ten hold 73%. The material sequenced was CD8+ T cells from cultured PBMCs, taken from culture after CMV antigen stimulation. These receptors were taken from a human donor in good health (CMV status not recorded). Some clones in this sample may be carry-over from other donors' samples. CDR3s include the opening cysteine and the closing phenylalanine or tryptophan. D genes are given only for firm matches. Clone size is shown for a subset of rows, as once, few, many or a class of expanded clone.

j_gene	d_gene	abundance	v_gene	CDR3nt	CDR3aa
TRBJ2-7	-	-	TRBV7-2	TGTGCCAGCAGCTACGCAGGTTACGAGCAGTACTTC	CASSYAGYEQYF
TRBJ2-1	-	many	TRBV12-3/TRBV12-4	TGTGCCAGCAGTTTAAACCCGAATGAGCAGTTCTTC	CASSLNPNEQFF
TRBJ2-1	-	-	TRBV7-2	TGTGCCAGCAGCTCGCAGTACAATGAGCAGTTCTTC	CASSSQYNEQFF
TRBJ1-5	TRBD1	-	TRBV20-1	TGCAGTGCCGACGGGACAGGCAATCAGCCCCAGCATTTT	CSADGTGNQPQHF
TRBJ1-1	TRBD1	-	TRBV7-4	TGTGCCAGCAGCTTAGGGCAGGGGGTGAACACTGAAGCTTTCTTT	CASSLGQGVNTEAFF
TRBJ1-5	-	-	TRBV4-3	TGCGCCAGCAGCCTCACGGCAGGTTATAGCAATCAGCCCCAGCATTTT	CASSLTAGYSNQPQHF
TRBJ2-3	-	many	TRBV20-1	TGCAGTGCTAGATCCCTGGAAACAGATACGCAGTATTTT	CSARSLETDTQYF
TRBJ1-1	-	-	TRBV14	TGTGCCAGCAGCCAGGCTTCTGACAGGATTGAAGCTTTCTTT	CASSQASDRIEAFF
TRBJ1-6	TRBD1	few	TRBV13	TGTGCCAGCAGCTTTAATCCGGGACAGGGCTATAATTCACCCCTCCACTTT	CASSFNPGQGYNSPLHF
TRBJ2-7	-	few	TRBV7-2	TGTGCCAGCAGCTTAGCGGTGGTACGCGCCGACTACGAGCAGTACTTC	CASSLAVVRADYEQYF
TRBJ1-1	TRBD1	many	TRBV7-9	TGTGCCAGCAGGAATACAGGGGGGGCGAACACTGAAGCTTTCTTT	CASRNTGGANTEAFF
TRBJ2-3	-	-	TRBV10-2	TGCGCCAGCAGTGCCGTAGAAGCAGATACGCAGTATTTT	CASSAVEADTQYF
TRBJ2-2	TRBD1	-	TRBV6-6	TGTGCCAGCAGTTACTCGACAGGGCCCACCGGGGAGCTGTTTTTT	CASSYSTGPTGELFF
TRBJ2-7	-	-	TRBV7-6	TGTGCCAGCAGCCTCGGTTCGGGGGACTACGAGCAGTACTTC	CASSLGSGDYEQYF
TRBJ1-2	-	once	TRBV9	TGTGCCAGCAGGACAGAGTACTATGGCTACACCTTC	CASRTEYYGYTF
TRBJ2-7	-	-	TRBV7-2	TGTGCCAGCAGCGAATACTACGAGCAGTACTTC	CASSEYYEQYF
TRBJ2-7	-	few	TRBV5-5	TGTGCCAGCAGCTTGGCCAAGGGACCCTACGAGCAGTACTTC	CASSLAKGPYEQYF
TRBJ2-7	-	few	TRBV7-8	TGTGCCAGCAGCTCGAACACATTGACAGATTCCTACGAGCAGTACTTC	CASSSNTLTDSYEQYF
TRBJ1-6	-	few	TRBV5-1	TGCGCCAGCAGCTGGACTCTGACAGGCCTAGGAGAGTCACCCCTCCACTTT	CASSWTLTGLGESPLHF
TRBJ2-6	TRBD2	few	TRBV7-3	TGTGCCAGCAGCTTAGAAAGCGGGGGGGCTTATGGGGCCAACGTCCTGACTTTC	CASSLESGGAYGANVLTF
TRBJ1-6	-	-	TRBV7-6	TGTGCCAGCAGCCGCGGGGGAGGGTTCTATAATTCACCCCTCCACTTT	CASSRGGGFYNSPLHF
TRBJ1-1	-	many	TRBV7-2	TGTGCCAGCAGCTCACGACAGAGAGGCACTGAAGCTTTCTTT	CASSSRQRGTEAFF
TRBJ2-1	-	many	TRBV7-2	TGTGCCAGCAGCTTCTTACCGGGCCTATACGGCTATGAGCAGTTCTTC	CASSFLPGLYGYEQFF
TRBJ1-2	-	-	TRBV4-3	TGCGCCAGCAGCCAAGATCTGAGGAACGGTGAATCCTATTTGAACTATGGCTACACCTTC	CASSQDLRNGESYLNYGYTF
TRBJ2-2	-	few	TRBV12-3/TRBV12-4	TGTGCCAGCAGCCCCAGACCAGGGTTCACCGGGGAGCTGTTTTTT	CASSPRPGFTGELFF
TRBJ1-2	TRBD1	-	TRBV7-2	TGTGCCAGCAGGACAGAGTGGCAGGGGGGAGGCTACACCTTC	CASRTEWQGGGYTF
TRBJ1-5	TRBD1	-	TRBV19	TGTGCCAGTAGTCTACCCCGGGACAGGGGGCGACAAGGGTGGGAGCCCCAGCATTTT	CASSLPRDRGRQGWEPQHF
TRBJ1-5	-	-	TRBV6-2/TRBV6-3	TGTGCCAGCAGTTCCGGAGGGCCCCAGCATTTT	CASSSGGPQHF
TRBJ2-3	-	-	TRBV7-3	TGTGCCAGCAGCTTAAATGTACTTACAGATACGCAGTATTTT	CASSLNVLTDTQYF
TRBJ2-3	-	-	TRBV11-2	TGTGCCAGCAGCTTAGAAGGTGGGGGGACAGAGGATACGCAGTATTTT	CASSLEGGGTEDTQYF
TRBJ2-5	TRBD2	-	TRBV7-2	TGTGCCAGCAGCCCTAGCGGGGGGGCCGCAGAGACCCAGTACTTC	CASSPSGGAAETQYF
TRBJ1-1	-	-	TRBV6-2/TRBV6-3	TGTGCCAGCAGTTACGGTCCAGGGTTCGACACTGAAGCTTTCTTT	CASSYGPGFDTEAFF
TRBJ2-1	TRBD2	few	TRBV7-6	TGTGCCAGCAGCTTAGCTAATCCAGCGGGGGCCTCCTACTACAATGAGCAGTTCTTC	CASSLANPAGASYYNEQFF